These T cell receptor beta chains were read from a single sample in a study of CD8+ T cells in alopecia areata. Assay used: immunoSEQ multiplex PCR; TCRdb lists only in-frame clones, some missing. The sample carries 100,000 to 120,000 clones, 55% to 70% recorded once. Sequences were obtained from NKG2D-low CD8+ T cells sorted from blood. The source is a human donor with alopecia areata. CDR3s include the opening cysteine and the closing phenylalanine or tryptophan. D genes are given only for firm matches. The size of a clone is reported for some rows only, either as once, few or many, or as a class for expanded clones.

DNA | CDR3 | D | length | J | size | V
TGTGCCAGCAGCCACGGCTCTAGCTCCTACAATGAGCAGTTCTTC | CASSHGSSSYNEQFF | NA | 15 | TRBJ2-1 | NA | TRBV27
TGCAGCGTTGAAGGGACTAGCGGGACGGGTTCCTACAATGAGCAGTTCTTC | CSVEGTSGTGSYNEQFF | TRBD2 | 17 | TRBJ2-1 | NA | TRBV29-1
TGTGCCAGTAGTCCCGGGGAGCTGTTTTTT | CASSPGELFF | NA | 10 | TRBJ2-2 | NA | TRBV7-9
TGTGCCAGCTACGGTCGTGGAGGAGAGACCCAGTACTTC | CASYGRGGETQYF | NA | 13 | TRBJ2-5 | NA | TRBV28
TGTGCCAGCAGCTTGGGGACAGGACAAGAAAAACTGTTTTTT | CASSLGTGQEKLFF | TRBD1 | 14 | TRBJ1-4 | once | TRBV5-6
TGTGCCAGCAGCTTACAGCCAGAGACTAACTATGGCTACACCTTC | CASSLQPETNYGYTF | NA | 15 | TRBJ1-2 | NA | TRBV13
TGCGCCAGCAGCACCTCAGGGATAATGAACACTGAAGCTTTCTTT | CASSTSGIMNTEAFF | NA | 15 | TRBJ1-1 | NA | TRBV5-1
TGCGCCAGCAGCTTGGACAGGGGCCCCTCCTATGGCTACACCTTC | CASSLDRGPSYGYTF | TRBD1 | 15 | TRBJ1-2 | NA | TRBV5-1
TGTGCTAGTGGTTTGGACACACAGGGGGCCGGGCAGCCCCAGCATTTT | CASGLDTQGAGQPQHF | TRBD1 | 16 | TRBJ1-5 | NA | TRBV12-5
TGTGCCAGCAGCCCCGACTCGAGCTCCTACAATGAGCAGTTCTTC | CASSPDSSSYNEQFF | NA | 15 | TRBJ2-1 | NA | TRBV13
TGTGCCAGCAGGCAAGCGGGCACCTACGAGCAGTACTTC | CASRQAGTYEQYF | NA | 13 | TRBJ2-7 | NA | TRBV7-9
TGTGCCAGCAGCTCAGGGACTGAAGCTTTCTTT | CASSSGTEAFF | NA | 11 | TRBJ1-1 | NA | TRBV7-3
TGCAGCCTATCGTCCAGGGGAGGAATCACAGATACGCAGTATTTT | CSLSSRGGITDTQYF | NA | 15 | TRBJ2-3 | few | TRBV29-1
TGTGCCAGCAGCCCGGACAGGGATGTTATGGAGCAGTACTTC | CASSPDRDVMEQYF | TRBD1 | 14 | TRBJ2-7 | NA | TRBV28
TGTGCCAGCAGTGAAGGGTTCGGGGGGATTCAAGAGACCCAGTACTTC | CASSEGFGGIQETQYF | TRBD2 | 16 | TRBJ2-5 | NA | TRBV2
TGTGCCAGCAGCCTACAGACAGATACGCAGTATTTT | CASSLQTDTQYF | NA | 12 | TRBJ2-3 | NA | TRBV7-9
TGTGCCAGCAGTGAAGGACTAGCGGAAGAGACCCAGTACTTC | CASSEGLAEETQYF | TRBD2 | 14 | TRBJ2-5 | NA | TRBV2